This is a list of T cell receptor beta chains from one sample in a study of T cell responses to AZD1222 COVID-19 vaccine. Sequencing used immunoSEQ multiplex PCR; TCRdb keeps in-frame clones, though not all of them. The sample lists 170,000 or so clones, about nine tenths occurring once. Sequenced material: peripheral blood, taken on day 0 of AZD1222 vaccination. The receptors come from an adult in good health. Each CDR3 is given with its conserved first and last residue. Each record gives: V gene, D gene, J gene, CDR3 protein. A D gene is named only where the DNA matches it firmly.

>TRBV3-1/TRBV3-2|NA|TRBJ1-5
CASSQDMVSNQPQHF
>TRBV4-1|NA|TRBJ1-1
CASSQDNRDTEAFF
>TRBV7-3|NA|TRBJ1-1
CASSSEGPTEAFF
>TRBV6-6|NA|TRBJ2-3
CASSIDLRGTDTQYF
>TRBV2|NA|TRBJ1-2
CASPHFKGGSGGYTF
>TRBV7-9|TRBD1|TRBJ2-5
CASSLGTGLQETQYF
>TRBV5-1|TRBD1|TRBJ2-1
CASRDDRGLLRNNEQFF
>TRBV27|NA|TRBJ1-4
CASRVSDWDEKLFF
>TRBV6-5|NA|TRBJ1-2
CASSTIRGSNYGYTF
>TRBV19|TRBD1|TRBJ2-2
CASSIVHGTGGGELFF
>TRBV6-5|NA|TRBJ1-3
CASSEFKFSGNTIYF
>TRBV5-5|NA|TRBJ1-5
CASSLALFREADQPQHF
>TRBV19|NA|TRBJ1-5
CASSISGYSNQPQHF
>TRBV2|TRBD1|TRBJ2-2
CASSPGQGDTGELFF
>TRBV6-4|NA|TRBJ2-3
CASSPGTRDTDTQYF
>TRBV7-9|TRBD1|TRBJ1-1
CASSRQGDTEAFF
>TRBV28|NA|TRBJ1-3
CASSPLGTHSGNTIYF
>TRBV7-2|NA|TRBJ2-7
CASSSTSRTGSYEQYF
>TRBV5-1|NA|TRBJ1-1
CASSKDTEAFF
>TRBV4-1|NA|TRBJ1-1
CASRWAGYTEAFF
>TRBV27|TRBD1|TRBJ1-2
CASSLRWTGGVYGYTF
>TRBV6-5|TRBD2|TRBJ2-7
CASSYERGGHHEQYF
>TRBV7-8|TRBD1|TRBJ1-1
CASSSGTGGRTEAFF
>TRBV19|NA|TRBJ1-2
CASSTSGTFFGYTF
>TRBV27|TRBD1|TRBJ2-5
CASSRQQGVETQYF
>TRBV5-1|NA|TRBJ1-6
CASSSNREVGNSPLHF
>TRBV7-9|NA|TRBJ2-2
CASSLHSATGELFF
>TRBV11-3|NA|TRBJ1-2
CASSPSAGGYYGYTF
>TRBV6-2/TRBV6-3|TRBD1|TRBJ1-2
CASSYLTGRGGYTF
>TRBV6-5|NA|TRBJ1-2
CASSYRGTNYGYTF